This T cell receptor (beta chain) was obtained from a study of blood T cell repertoires in COVID-19. In the authors' workflow: The authors estimated nucleated cell counts from reference gene primer amplification. The assay was immunoSEQ multiplex PCR, and TCRdb's table has in-frame clones only and misses some. V and J calls and clone size are given by that table; D and trimming were obtained from the DNA. The sample has approximately 150,000 clones, roughly 88% seen once. The TCR sequence derives from a man aged 55 to 70 with active or convalescent COVID-19. The sequenced material came from peripheral blood.

CDR3 bases: TGTGCCAGCAGTTCGTTGCAGGCGGGGTCCTACGAGCAGTACTTC. It yields the protein CASSSLQAGSYEQYF. The genes are TRBV28 and TRBJ2-7; TRBD2 might be the D (6 bases). The germline V gene encodes CDR1 MDHEN and CDR2 SYDVKM. The CDR3 has 15 amino acids. Deletions cut 4 bases from V and 1 base from J, with 14 bases between.